This T cell receptor beta chain is from a study of cytomegalovirus exposure and HLA in healthy donors. Whole-study results and caveats: As immune exposure information, only CMV serostatus was available.

The junction had 5 bases not matched to a gene; V was cut back by 3 bases and J by 2 bases. Germline values: CDR1 SNHLY, CDR2 FYNNEI. The CDR3 is made up of 18 amino acids. A note on this clone: Its antigen remains unknown.

A multiplex PCR was run with 60 Vbeta primers and 13 Jbeta primers. In the original processing: It was a later analysis that counted about 80 million unique TCR beta chains, of which approximately 11 million were shared. Method: immunoSEQ multiplex PCR; TCRdb's copy keeps in-frame clones and lacks some. V and J calls and clone size are copied from that table; D and trimming were computed from the DNA. This sample's clone table lists under 200,000 clones. This TCR was recovered from a man between 25 and 39 years old in good health and CMV-seronegative. The sequenced material came from PBMCs. The rearrangement uses TRBV2 and TRBJ2-2; 14 bases align to TRBD2. The CDR3 reads CASSDQTSGGANTGELFF. The CDR3 DNA reads as TGTGCCAGCAGTGACCAGACTAGCGGGGGGGCAAACACCGGGGAGCTGTTTTTT.